The 22 T cell receptor beta chains below were found in one sample sequenced in a study of PD-1 blockade in classical Hodgkin lymphoma. The assay was immunoSEQ multiplex PCR, and TCRdb's table has in-frame clones only and misses some. The repertoire holds roughly 96,000 clones, with approximately 89% as singletons. There was relapse after autologous stem cell transplantation in every patient, and there was variation in brentuximab vedotin exposure. Here the sequenced sample was peripheral blood mononuclear cells (PBMCs), taken before the second cycle of nivolumab. The receptor source for this set is a human donor with classical Hodgkin lymphoma.

This clone occurred once. The chain has TRBV5-1 and TRBJ2-3; 9 nucleotides line up with TRBD2. Germline trimming cut 4 bases from V and 0 bases from J; bases unmatched to any gene: 6. CDR3 length: 16 residues. Germline assignment: CDR1 SGHRS and CDR2 YFSETQ. CDR3 DNA: TGCGCCAGCAGCAAACTAGCGGGCCCAAGCACAGATACGCAGTATTTT. It specifies CASSKLAGPSTDTQYF.

The rearrangement links TRBV28 to TRBJ1-4; 8 nucleotides agree with TRBD1. Germline-derived CDR1 and CDR2 are MDHEN and SYDVKM. With 2 bases clipped from V and 8 bases from J, the junction kept 7 bases outside the gene matches. CDR3 length: 15 amino acids. CDR3 DNA sequence: TGTGCCAGCAGTTTACGGGACAGGAGGCACGAAAAACTGTTTTTT. Translation: CASSLRDRRHEKLFF.

The chain is built from TRBV5-5 and TRBJ2-7; 10 bases are a match to TRBD1. This CDR3 has 14 residues. Germline V CDR1 and CDR2: SGHKS, YYEKEE (reference sequence). Trimming removed 4 bases from V and 3 bases from J; junction bases left unmatched: 4. CDR3 region: CASSRDRGDYEQYF. In nucleotides, the CDR3 is TGTGCCAGCAGCCGGGACAGGGGAGACTACGAGCAGTACTTC.

The J gene is TRBJ1-5, the V gene TRBV6-1; D is possibly TRBD1 (5 bases). V was trimmed by 2 bases and J by 5 bases, leaving 7 bases between them. Germline CDR1 is MNHNS and CDR2 is SASEGT. The CDR3 has 13 amino acids. CDR3 amino acids: CASSEIRDQPQHF. DNA of the CDR3: TGTGCCAGCAGTGAAATCAGGGATCAGCCCCAGCATTTT.

The rearrangement uses TRBV7-9 and TRBJ1-5; D perhaps matches TRBD1 (6 bases). V shed 5 bases and J shed 0 bases, with 8 bases lying between them. Germline-derived CDR1 and CDR2 are SEHNR and FQNEAQ (reference sequence). This CDR3 has 14 residues. The CDR3 DNA is TGTGCCAGCAGCAACAGGGATAGCAATCAGCCCCAGCATTTT. Amino acid sequence: CASSNRDSNQPQHF.

The CDR3 DNA is TGTGCCAGCAGCCCCCTGGACAGGGGGAAAGGCGGGGAGCTGTTTTTT. As protein: CASSPLDRGKGGELFF. The chain has TRBV4-2 and TRBJ2-2; 10 positions match TRBD1. The CDR3 length is 16 residues. The ends lost 4 bases at V and 7 bases at J; junction bases unmatched: 9. Germline assignment: CDR1 LGHNA and CDR2 YNFKEQ.

CDR3 nucleotide sequence: TGTGCCAGCAGCGTACCCTCCCGACAGGCCTCCCTCTCTGGGGCCAACGTCCTGACTTTC. Translation: CASSVPSRQASLSGANVLTF. The rearrangement uses TRBV9 and TRBJ2-6; maybe TRBD1 (6 bases). The V and J ends lost 1 base and 0 bases respectively, with 20 bases between them. Germline CDR1 is SGDLS and CDR2 is YYNGEE. The CDR3 sequence is 20 residues long.

This chain joins TRBV13 and TRBJ2-1, with 10 bases identical to TRBD2. The CDR3 extends over 17 amino acids. The V segment lost 0 bases and the J segment 0 bases; nucleotides outside the gene matches: 2. Germline lookup yields CDR1 PRHDT and CDR2 FYEKMQ (reference sequence). The CDR3 protein is CASSLGPSGSSYNEQFF. The CDR3 DNA reads TGTGCCAGCAGCTTAGGTCCTAGCGGGAGCTCCTACAATGAGCAGTTCTTC.

This chain joins TRBV7-9 and TRBJ1-5; perhaps TRBD1 as D (6 bases). V was cut by 5 bases and J by 2 bases, with 13 bases left in between. Germline V CDR1 and CDR2: SEHNR, FQNEAQ (reference sequence). This CDR3 spans 15 amino acids. CDR3 nucleotides: TGTGCCAGCAGCCCGGGACAAGCTGGCAATCAGCCCCAGCATTTT. Its protein is CASSPGQAGNQPQHF.

CDR3 protein: CATSREGVTLGGYEQYF. The CDR3 nucleotides are TGTGCCACCAGCAGAGAGGGGGTTACCCTCGGAGGCTACGAGCAGTACTTC. The chain links TRBV15 to TRBJ2-7; D may be TRBD1 or TRBD2 (5 bases each). Germline V CDR1 and CDR2: LNHNV, YYDKDF (reference sequence). The CDR3 extends over 17 amino acids. Trimming removed 0 bases from V and 3 bases from J, with 18 bases in between.

The chain carries TRBV25-1 and TRBJ1-1, with a tentative D call TRBD1 (5 bases). Trimming took 3 bases from V and 1 from J, leaving 6 bases between them. Germline V gene data show CDR1 as MGHDK and CDR2 as SYGVNS. This CDR3 has 13 amino acids. The CDR3 DNA follows: TGTGCCAGCAGTGACGGGACGAACACTGAAGCTTTCTTT. The encoded protein is CASSDGTNTEAFF.

This chain connects TRBV5-1 to TRBJ1-5, with D tentatively TRBD1 (6 bases). Trimming shortened V by 0 bases and J by 5 bases, and 6 bases separated the two germline ends. Germline loops: CDR1 SGHRS, CDR2 YFSETQ. The CDR3 has 13 residues. The CDR3 protein is CASSLDRDQPQHF. As DNA, the CDR3 is TGCGCCAGCAGCTTGGACAGGGATCAGCCCCAGCATTTT. Using reference TRBV5-1 and TRBJ1-5 for the parts outside the CDR3, the full variable domain is KAGVTQTPRYLIKTRGQQVTLSCSPISGHRSVSWYQQTPGQGLQFLFEYFSETQRNKGNFPGRFSGRQFSNSRSEMNVSTLELGDSALYLCASSLDRDQPQHFGDGTRLSIL.

The gene calls are TRBV6-1 and TRBJ1-5; tentatively, D is TRBD1 (6 bases). This CDR3 contains 18 residues. V shed 4 bases and J shed 0 bases, with 19 bases lying between them. Germline CDR1 reads MNHNS; CDR2 reads SASEGT. CDR3 region: CASSGDAFVGGSNQPQHF. For the CDR3, the DNA is TGTGCCAGCAGTGGCGATGCGTTCGTAGGGGGTAGCAATCAGCCCCAGCATTTT.

CDR3 coding DNA: TGTGCCAGCAGCAAAGGGGCAAGCAATCAGCCCCAGCATTTT. Its protein is CASSKGASNQPQHF. The J gene is TRBJ1-5, the V gene TRBV21-1; the D call of TRBD1 is as the table states it, not checked on the DNA. TRBV21-1 is flagged as a pseudogene. The CDR3 covers 14 residues.

J is TRBJ2-6 and V is TRBV28; TRBD1 matches 9 bases. J gave up 0 bases and V 6 bases, and 6 bases lay outside the gene matches. Germline loops: CDR1 MDHEN, CDR2 SYDVKM. The CDR3 sequence is 17 residues long. CDR3 DNA sequence: TGTGCCAGCAGGCCCGGGACAGGGTCCTCTGGGGCCAACGTCCTGACTTTC. It is translated as CASRPGTGSSGANVLTF. Drawing the rest from reference TRBV28 and TRBJ2-6, the complete variable domain is DVKVTQSSRYLVKRTGEKVFLECVQDMDHENMFWYRQDPGLGLRLIYFSYDVKMKEKGDIPEGYSVSREKKERFSLILESASTNQTSMYLCASRPGTGSSGANVLTFGAGSRLTVL.

This clone came up a few times. The chain couples TRBV5-1 to TRBJ2-1; 10 nucleotides line up with TRBD1. Losses at the gene ends were 5 bases for V and 8 bases for J; bases not matched to a gene: 4. CDR1 and CDR2 (germline): SGHRS, YFSETQ. This CDR3 spans 13 amino acids. CDR3 region: CASRTGTGDEQFF. The CDR3 bases are TGCGCCAGCAGGACCGGGACAGGGGATGAGCAGTTCTTC.

The chain employs TRBV2 and TRBJ2-7; 8 nucleotides agree with TRBD1. The CDR3 is made up of 15 amino acids. The V and J ends lost 6 bases and 3 bases, in that order; junction bases with no gene match: 10. The germline V gene has CDR1 SNHLY and CDR2 FYNNEI. CDR3 nucleotide sequence: TGTGCCAGCAGAGACGGACAGGGAGTGTTCTACGAGCAGTACTTC. Translating it yields CASRDGQGVFYEQYF. The whole variable domain, filled in from reference TRBV2 and TRBJ2-7, reads EPEVTQTPSHQVTQMGQEVILRCVPISNHLYFYWYRQILGQKVEFLVSFYNNEISEKSEIFDDQFSVERPDGSNFTLKIRSTKLEDSAMYFCASRDGQGVFYEQYFGPGTRLTVT.

The chain has TRBV28 and TRBJ2-5, with TRBD2 matching over 9 bases. Germline CDR1 reads MDHEN; CDR2 reads SYDVKM. This CDR3 contains 13 residues. V lost 4 bases and J lost 4; bases outside the gene matches: 1. CDR3 coding DNA: TGTGCCAGCAGTTCGACTAGCGGAGAGACCCAGTACTTC. Amino acids: CASSSTSGETQYF.

This chain connects TRBV13 to TRBJ1-2; D not resolved. Trimming took off 5 bases at V and 8 bases at J, with 12 bases between the two ends. Germline V gene data show CDR1 as PRHDT and CDR2 as FYEKMQ (reference sequence). The CDR3 sequence is 12 residues long. CDR3 sequence: CASSTYRGGYTF. As DNA, the CDR3 is TGTGCCAGCAGCACCTATCGAGGCGGCTACACCTTC.

The V call is TRBV28, the J call TRBJ1-2, with TRBD1 as a possible D gene (5 bases). CDR1 MDHEN and CDR2 SYDVKM come from the germline V gene. V lost 7 bases and J 8 bases, leaving 17 bases between the germline ends. This CDR3 spans 13 amino acids. The CDR3 loop reads CASNTGHNVGYTF. For the CDR3, the DNA is TGTGCCAGCAATACGGGGCACAACGTAGGCTACACCTTC.

The chain employs TRBV10-2 and TRBJ2-5, with 7 bases that match TRBD1. The CDR3 consists of 15 residues. With V trimmed by 7 bases and J by 1 base, 9 bases remained unmatched. Germline loops: CDR1 WSHSY, CDR2 SAAADI. CDR3 sequence reads: CASKPTGVPQETQYF. The CDR3 nucleotides are TGCGCCAGCAAACCCACAGGGGTTCCCCAAGAGACCCAGTACTTC.

The CDR3 DNA is TGTGCCAGCAGCTTTAGAGGGGGAGGGCCTCAAGAGACCCAGTACTTC. This sequence encodes CASSFRGGGPQETQYF. This rearrangement joins TRBV5-4 to TRBJ2-5; D might be TRBD2 (7 bases). Between the trimmed V and J ends, which lost 2 bases and 2 bases, there was a span of 16 bases. Germline loops: CDR1 SGHNT, CDR2 YYREEE (reference sequence). The CDR3 is made up of 16 amino acids.